A selection of T cell receptor beta chains follows, all from one sample in a study of blood T cell repertoires in COVID-19. The data were produced by immunoSEQ multiplex PCR, yet TCRdb's version contains in-frame clones alone and is incomplete. The table has approximately 120,000 clones, 70% to 90% seen once; the top ten hold around 18%. The sample consisted of peripheral blood. The receptors were sampled from a woman aged 50 to 60 who had recovered from COVID-19. Both conserved end residues are part of each CDR3. The D gene is left open where the match is weak. Rows give clone size only sometimes, using once, few, many, or a class for an expanded clone.

v_call	cdr3_length	j_call	clone_size	d_call	cdr3_nt	cdr3_aa
TRBV2	14	TRBJ1-1	.	.	TGTGCCAGCAGCGAAACAGGGAGAAGGGCTGAAGCTTTCTTT	CASSETGRRAEAFF
TRBV7-9	15	TRBJ2-5	.	TRBD1	TGTGCCAGCAGCTTAGGGACAGGAGGTACAGAGACCCAGTACTTC	CASSLGTGGTETQYF
TRBV5-1	16	TRBJ2-2	.	TRBD2	TGCGCCAGCAGCTTGAATAGCGGGGGGTTCACCGGGGAGCTGTTTTTT	CASSLNSGGFTGELFF
TRBV5-4	17	TRBJ2-3	.	TRBD1	TGTGCCAGCAGCTCAGACGGGGCAGGGGGCCTCGGAGATACGCAGTATTTT	CASSSDGAGGLGDTQYF
TRBV6-2/TRBV6-3	15	TRBJ2-7	.	TRBD2	TGTGCCAGCAGCAACCCGGGACTAGCGGGGTATGCGCAGTACTTC	CASSNPGLAGYAQYF
TRBV5-4	15	TRBJ2-1	.	.	TGTGCCAGCAGCTCGTTAGGGGCCACCTACAATGAGCAGTTCTTC	CASSSLGATYNEQFF
TRBV12-3/TRBV12-4	13	TRBJ2-1	once	.	TGTGCCAGCAGTCATTACGGGGGTAATGAGCAGTTCTTC	CASSHYGGNEQFF
TRBV27	18	TRBJ1-6	.	TRBD1	TGTGCCAGCAGTTTAAGACAGGGTCCAAGCTCCTATAATTCACCCCTCCACTTT	CASSLRQGPSSYNSPLHF
TRBV29-1	16	TRBJ1-4	.	.	TGCAGCGTCCTCGACAGAACTACTCCAACTAATGAAAAACTGTTTTTT	CSVLDRTTPTNEKLFF
TRBV5-1	14	TRBJ2-7	.	.	TGCGCCAGCAGCTTCCGCACTAACGCCTACGAGCAGTACTTC	CASSFRTNAYEQYF
TRBV18	14	TRBJ1-1	.	.	TGTGCCAGCTCACCAATTCCGAGGAACACTGAAGCTTTCTTT	CASSPIPRNTEAFF
TRBV5-8	16	TRBJ2-3	.	TRBD2	TGTGCCAGCAGCTTGGGTGTCGCGGGAGGGACAGATACGCAGTATTTT	CASSLGVAGGTDTQYF
TRBV2	13	TRBJ2-5	.	.	TGTGCCAGCAGCCCGGGACTTCAAGAGACCCAGTACTTC	CASSPGLQETQYF
TRBV5-5	15	TRBJ1-4	.	TRBD1	TGTGCCAGCAGCTCGACAGGGGCGATGAATGAAAAACTGTTTTTT	CASSSTGAMNEKLFF
TRBV18	16	TRBJ1-2	.	.	TGTGCCAGCTCACCACCGACAGGCCTAGCTAACTATGGCTACACCTTC	CASSPPTGLANYGYTF
TRBV3-1/TRBV3-2	15	TRBJ2-1	.	TRBD2	TGTGCCAGCAGCCAAGTCAGCGGGAGCATTAATGAGCAGTTCTTC	CASSQVSGSINEQFF
TRBV30	16	TRBJ2-3	.	.	TGTGCCTGGGAGGAGACGCAGGGTTTAATCACAGATACGCAGTATTTT	CAWEETQGLITDTQYF
TRBV6-6	16	TRBJ2-1	.	.	TGTGCCAGCCAAGGGGTAACGGGAGTAACCTACAATGAGCAGTTCTTC	CASQGVTGVTYNEQFF
TRBV24-1	19	TRBJ1-6	once	TRBD1	TGTGCCACCAGTGATTGGGGCGGGACAGGTACACTGGATAATTCACCCCTCCACTTT	CATSDWGGTGTLDNSPLHF
TRBV28	13	TRBJ2-2	.	.	TGTGCCAGCAGTCCGTCCGTCGCCGGGGAGCTGTTTTTT	CASSPSVAGELFF
TRBV2	14	TRBJ2-7	.	TRBD2	TGTGCCAGCAGTGTTCTAGCGGGAAGAATAGAGCAGTACTTC	CASSVLAGRIEQYF
TRBV7-6	17	TRBJ2-3	.	TRBD2	TGTGCCAGCAGCTTAACTAGCGGGAGGACAAGATACGGGACGCAGTATTTT	CASSLTSGRTRYGTQYF